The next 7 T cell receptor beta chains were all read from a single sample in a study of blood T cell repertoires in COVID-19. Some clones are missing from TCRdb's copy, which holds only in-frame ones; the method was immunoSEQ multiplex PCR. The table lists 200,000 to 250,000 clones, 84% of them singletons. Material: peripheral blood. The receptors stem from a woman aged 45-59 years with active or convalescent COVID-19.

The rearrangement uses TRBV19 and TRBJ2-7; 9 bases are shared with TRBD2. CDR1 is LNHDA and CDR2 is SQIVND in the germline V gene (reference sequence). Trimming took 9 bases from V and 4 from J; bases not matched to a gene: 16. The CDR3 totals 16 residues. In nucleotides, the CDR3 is TGTGCCAGCCGTGGGGACCCAGCGGGACTAGCTTACGAGCAGTACTTC. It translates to CASRGDPAGLAYEQYF.

The chain's CDR3 is CATSDQDPPGETQYF. Written as DNA, the CDR3 is TGTGCCACCAGTGACCAAGACCCCCCGGGGGAGACCCAGTACTTC. J is TRBJ2-5 and V is TRBV24-1, with D perhaps TRBD2 (5 bases). Germline lookup yields CDR1 KGHDR and CDR2 SFDVKD. Trimming shortened V by 4 bases and J by 5 bases, and 16 bases separated the two germline ends. The CDR3 is made up of 15 amino acids.

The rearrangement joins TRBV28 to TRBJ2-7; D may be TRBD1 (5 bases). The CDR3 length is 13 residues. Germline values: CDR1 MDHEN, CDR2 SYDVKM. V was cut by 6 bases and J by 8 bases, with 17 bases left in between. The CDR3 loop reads CASRRQNPFQQYV. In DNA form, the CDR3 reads TGTGCCAGCAGAAGACAGAACCCCTTCCAGCAGTACGTC.

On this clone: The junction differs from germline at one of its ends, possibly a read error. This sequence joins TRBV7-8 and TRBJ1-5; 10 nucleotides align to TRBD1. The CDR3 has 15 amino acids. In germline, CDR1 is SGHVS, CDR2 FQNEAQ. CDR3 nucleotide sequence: TGTGCCAGCAGCGTAGCGACAGGGGGCGGACAGCCCCAGCATTTT. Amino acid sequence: CASSVATGGGQPQHF. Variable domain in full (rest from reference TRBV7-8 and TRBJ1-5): GAGVSQSPRYKVAKRGQDVALRCDPISGHVSLFWYQQALGQGPEFLTYFQNEAQLDKSGLPSDRFFAERPEGSVSTLKIQRTQQEDSAVYLCASSVATGGGQPQHFGDGTRLSIL.

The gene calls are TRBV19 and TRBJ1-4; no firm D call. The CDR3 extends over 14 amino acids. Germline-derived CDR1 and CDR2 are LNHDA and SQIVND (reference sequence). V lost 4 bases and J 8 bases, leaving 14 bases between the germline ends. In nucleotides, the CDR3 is TGTGCCAGTAGTAACGGGAGACCAAGAGAAAAACTGTTTTTT. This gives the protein CASSNGRPREKLFF.

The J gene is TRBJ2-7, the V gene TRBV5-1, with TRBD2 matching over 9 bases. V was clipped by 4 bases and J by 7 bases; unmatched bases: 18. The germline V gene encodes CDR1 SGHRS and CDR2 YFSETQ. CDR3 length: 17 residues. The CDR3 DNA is TGCGCCAGCAGCCCTCTCGTGGGATTAGCGGGAGTAGAAGAGCAGTACTTC. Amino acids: CASSPLVGLAGVEEQYF.

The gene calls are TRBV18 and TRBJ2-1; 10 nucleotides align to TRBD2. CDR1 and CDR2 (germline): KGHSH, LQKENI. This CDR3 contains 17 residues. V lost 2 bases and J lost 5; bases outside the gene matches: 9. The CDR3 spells CASSPIRPAGGNNEQFF. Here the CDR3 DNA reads TGTGCCAGCTCACCAATTCGGCCAGCGGGGGGGAACAATGAGCAGTTCTTC.